These 14 T cell receptor beta chains share one sample of origin, sequenced in a study of blood T cell repertoires in COVID-19. The repertoire was sequenced with immunoSEQ multiplex PCR; TCRdb's copy has only in-frame clones and lacks some. The sample lists more than 110,000 clones; over 75% were seen once. The sequenced sample was peripheral blood. The receptors shown here come from a human donor in a cohort sampled during active COVID-19.

V is TRBV6-5 and J is TRBJ2-5; 8 bases are shared with TRBD1. Trimming took 7 bases from V and 4 from J; bases not matched to a gene: 5. The CDR3 loop spans 13 amino acids. Germline V gene data show CDR1 as MNHEY and CDR2 as SVGAGI. The DNA for the CDR3 is TGTGCCAGCACGAAACAGGGGGGAGAGACCCAGTACTTC. Protein: CASTKQGGETQYF.

The genes are TRBV12-3 or TRBV12-4 and TRBJ1-5; 7 positions agree with TRBD1. This CDR3 is 13 amino acids long. V trimming: 4 bases; J trimming: 5 bases; junction bases outside the gene matches: 2. CDR3 protein: CASSYTGDQPQHF. CDR3 sequence (DNA): TGTGCCAGCAGTTATACAGGGGATCAGCCCCAGCATTTT.

The gene calls are TRBV12-3 or TRBV12-4 and TRBJ1-4; D not certain. The V end lost 3 bases, the J end lost 8 bases, and 4 bases lay between the germline ends. This CDR3 is built from 11 residues. The chain's CDR3 is CASSFGEKLFF. The CDR3 DNA reads TGTGCCAGCAGTTTCGGGGAAAAACTGTTTTTT.

The V and J genes are TRBV29-1 and TRBJ2-1; 10 bases are a match to TRBD2. Germline assignment: CDR1 SQVTM and CDR2 ANQGSEA. After removal of 3 bases from V and 2 bases from J, the junction contained 1 base not matched to a gene. This CDR3 is built from 14 residues. As DNA, the CDR3 is TGCAGCGTTGATACTAGCGGGGCCTACAATGAGCAGTTCTTC. This translates into CSVDTSGAYNEQFF.

The chain links TRBV6-1 to TRBJ1-2; TRBD1 matches at 9 bases. Per the germline V gene, CDR1 is MNHNS and CDR2 is SASEGT. The CDR3 totals 15 residues. The V and J ends lost 1 base and 10 bases, in that order; junction bases with no gene match: 10. The chain's CDR3 is CASSEGGTGPYVYTF. The DNA for the CDR3 is TGTGCCAGCAGTGAAGGAGGGACAGGGCCGTACGTCTACACCTTC.

The chain links TRBV5-1 to TRBJ2-5; TRBD2 matches 9 bases. Germline V gene data show CDR1 as SGHRS and CDR2 as YFSETQ. The CDR3 contains 17 residues. Unmatched junction bases numbered 13, after V lost 5 bases and J lost 2 bases. CDR3 amino acids: CASSYQTSGPVQETQYF. CDR3 in DNA: TGCGCCAGCAGTTATCAAACTAGCGGGCCCGTGCAAGAGACCCAGTACTTC.

V gene TRBV3-1 (or the pseudogene TRBV3-2) combines with J gene TRBJ2-7; 9 positions match TRBD1. The germline V gene has CDR1 LGHDT and CDR2 YNNKEL (reference sequence). V lost 4 bases to trimming and J lost 4 bases; unmatched junction nucleotides: 5. The CDR3 is 14 residues long. The CDR3 DNA reads TGTGCCAGCAGCCGTTTACAGGGGGCTTACGAGCAGTACTTC. This encodes CASSRLQGAYEQYF.

The chain couples TRBV15 to TRBJ2-5; D gene uncertain. Trimming left V 1 base short and J 5 bases short, with 8 bases between. Per germline, CDR1 LNHNV and CDR2 YYDKDF (reference sequence). The CDR3 runs to 13 residues. DNA for the CDR3: TGTGCCACCAGCAGAGCATCCGGGGAGACCCAGTACTTC. It is translated as CATSRASGETQYF.

The genes are TRBV9 and TRBJ2-1; weak D call: TRBD2 (5 bases). The CDR3 length is 14 residues. V shed 0 bases and J shed 7 bases, with 11 bases lying between them. CDR1 is SGDLS and CDR2 is YYNGEE in the germline V gene. This CDR3 reads CASSVEPGSNEQFF. In DNA, the CDR3 is TGTGCCAGCAGCGTAGAGCCGGGGTCGAATGAGCAGTTCTTC.

The rearrangement uses TRBV9 and TRBJ2-3, with 14 bases aligning to TRBD2. Looked up from germline, CDR1 is SGDLS and CDR2 is YYNGEE. The CDR3 length is 15 residues. The V segment lost 3 bases and the J segment 6 bases; nucleotides outside the gene matches: 3. The CDR3 nucleotides read TGTGCCAGCAGCGGGACTAGCGGGGGGTCCGATACGCAGTATTTT. Translated, it gives CASSGTSGGSDTQYF.

The J gene is TRBJ2-1, the V gene TRBV19; the match to TRBD2 covers 12 bases. After removal of 1 base from V and 5 bases from J, the junction contained 3 bases not matched to a gene. The germline V gene encodes CDR1 LNHDA and CDR2 SQIVND (reference sequence). The CDR3 consists of 16 residues. The CDR3 region is CASSIVRTSGNNEQFF. For the CDR3, the DNA is TGTGCCAGTAGTATAGTTCGGACTAGCGGGAACAATGAGCAGTTCTTC.

The chain joins TRBV2 to TRBJ2-7, with 12 bases that match TRBD2. Looked up from germline, CDR1 is SNHLY and CDR2 is FYNNEI. J gave up 3 bases and V 6 bases, and 3 bases lay outside the gene matches. The CDR3 spans 14 residues. The CDR3 reads CASRGTSGFYEQYV. The CDR3, as DNA: TGTGCCAGCAGGGGGACTAGCGGGTTCTACGAGCAGTACGTC.

The gene calls are TRBV7-2 and TRBJ2-1; 8 bases map to TRBD2. The length of the CDR3 is 14 residues. Germline lookup yields CDR1 SGHTA and CDR2 FQGNSA. With 6 bases clipped from V and 5 bases from J, the junction kept 6 bases outside the gene matches. The CDR3 sequence is CASRLGLDHNEQFF. CDR3 bases: TGTGCCAGCAGGCTGGGACTAGACCACAATGAGCAGTTCTTC.

The J gene is TRBJ2-3, the V gene TRBV11-3, with 13 bases lining up with TRBD2. CDR3 size: 15 residues. The V gene end was trimmed by 9 bases and the J gene end by 2 bases; junction bases not matched to a gene: 5. Germline CDR1 is SGHNT and CDR2 is YENEEA. CDR3 sequence: CASTSGRAPTDTQYF. CDR3 DNA: TGTGCCAGTACTAGCGGGAGGGCTCCCACAGATACGCAGTATTTT.